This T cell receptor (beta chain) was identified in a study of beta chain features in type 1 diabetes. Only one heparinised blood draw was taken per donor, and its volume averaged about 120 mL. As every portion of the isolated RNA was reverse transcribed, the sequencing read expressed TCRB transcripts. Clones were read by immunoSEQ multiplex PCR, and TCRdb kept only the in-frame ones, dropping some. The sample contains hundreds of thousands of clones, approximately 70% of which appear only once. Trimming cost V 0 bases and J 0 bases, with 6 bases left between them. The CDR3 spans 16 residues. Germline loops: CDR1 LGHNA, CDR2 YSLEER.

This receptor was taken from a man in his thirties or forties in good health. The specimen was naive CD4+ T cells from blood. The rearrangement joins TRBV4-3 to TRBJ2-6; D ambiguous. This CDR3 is CASSQEQPSGANVLTF. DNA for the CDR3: TGCGCCAGCAGCCAAGAGCAGCCCTCTGGGGCCAACGTCCTGACTTTC.